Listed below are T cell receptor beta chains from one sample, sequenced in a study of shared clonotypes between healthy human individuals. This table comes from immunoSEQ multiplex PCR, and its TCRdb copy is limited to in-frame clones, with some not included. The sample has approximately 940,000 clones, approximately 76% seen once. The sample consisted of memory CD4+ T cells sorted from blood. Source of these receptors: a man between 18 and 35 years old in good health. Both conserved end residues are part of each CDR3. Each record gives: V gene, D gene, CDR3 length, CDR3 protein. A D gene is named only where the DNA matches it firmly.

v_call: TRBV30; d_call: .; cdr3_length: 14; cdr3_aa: CAWTRQDAIYGYTF
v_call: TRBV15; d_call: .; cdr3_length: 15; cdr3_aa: CATSPGGGSGQPQHF
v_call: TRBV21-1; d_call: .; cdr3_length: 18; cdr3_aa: CASSKGPIRGLDTDTQYF
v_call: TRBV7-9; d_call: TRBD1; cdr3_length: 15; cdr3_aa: CASSLWQGAAETQYF
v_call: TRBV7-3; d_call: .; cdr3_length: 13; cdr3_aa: CASSLTGNSPLHF
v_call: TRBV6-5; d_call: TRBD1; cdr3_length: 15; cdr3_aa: CASSYWGQGANEQYF
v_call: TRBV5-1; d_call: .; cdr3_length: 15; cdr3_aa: CASSLAGEGGYGYTF
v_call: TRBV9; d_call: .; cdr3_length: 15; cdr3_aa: CASSVDSSSTDTQYF
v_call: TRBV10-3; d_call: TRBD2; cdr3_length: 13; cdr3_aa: CAVTAGSGNEQFF
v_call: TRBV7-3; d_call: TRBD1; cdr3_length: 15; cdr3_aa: CASSLGTGNTDTQYF
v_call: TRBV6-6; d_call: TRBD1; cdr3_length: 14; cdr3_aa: CASSYLDRADGYTF
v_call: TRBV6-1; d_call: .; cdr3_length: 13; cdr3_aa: CASRQTTNNEQFF
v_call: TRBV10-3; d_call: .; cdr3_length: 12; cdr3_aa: CAISEGGAEAFF
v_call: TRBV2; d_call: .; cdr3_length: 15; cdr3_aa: CASSVSGSSGNTIYF
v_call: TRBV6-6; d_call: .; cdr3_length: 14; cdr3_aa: CASSYWSGDQPQHF
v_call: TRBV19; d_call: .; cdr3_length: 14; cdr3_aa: CASTAGALGNEQYF
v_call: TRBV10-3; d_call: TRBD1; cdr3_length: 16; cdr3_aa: CAIRPGTGSGTDTQYF
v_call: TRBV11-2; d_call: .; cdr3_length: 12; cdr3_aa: CASRTNGDEQYF
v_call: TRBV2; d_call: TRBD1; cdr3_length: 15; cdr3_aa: CASTLRTGGNQPQHF
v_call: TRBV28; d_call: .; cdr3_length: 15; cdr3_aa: CASSLLGAGDQPQHF
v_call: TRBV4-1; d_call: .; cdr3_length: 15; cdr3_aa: CASSQEPGSSTEAFF
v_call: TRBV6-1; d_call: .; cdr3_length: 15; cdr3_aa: CASMKGDSFRAPLHF
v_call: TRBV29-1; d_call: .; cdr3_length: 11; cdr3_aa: CSVAPADTQYF